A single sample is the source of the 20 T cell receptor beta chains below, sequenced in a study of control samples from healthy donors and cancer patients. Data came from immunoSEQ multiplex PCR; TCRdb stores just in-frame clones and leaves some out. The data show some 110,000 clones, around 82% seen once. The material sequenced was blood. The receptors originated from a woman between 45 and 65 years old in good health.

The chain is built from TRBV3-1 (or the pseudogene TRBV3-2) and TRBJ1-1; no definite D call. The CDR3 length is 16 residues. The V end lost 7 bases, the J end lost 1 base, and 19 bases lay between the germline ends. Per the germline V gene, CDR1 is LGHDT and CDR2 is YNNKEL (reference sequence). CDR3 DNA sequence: TGTGCCAGCATCTCCAAGGGCCAATCAGAGAACACTGAAGCTTTCTTT. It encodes CASISKGQSENTEAFF.

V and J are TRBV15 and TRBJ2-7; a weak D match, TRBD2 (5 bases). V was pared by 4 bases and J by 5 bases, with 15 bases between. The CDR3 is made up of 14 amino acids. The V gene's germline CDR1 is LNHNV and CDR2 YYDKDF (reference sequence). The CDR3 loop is CATSTSPGRDEQYF. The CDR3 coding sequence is TGTGCCACCAGCACATCACCGGGGAGAGACGAGCAGTACTTC.

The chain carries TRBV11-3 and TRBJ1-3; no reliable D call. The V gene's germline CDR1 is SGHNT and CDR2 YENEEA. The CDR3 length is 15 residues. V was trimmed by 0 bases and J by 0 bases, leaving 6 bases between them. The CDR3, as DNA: TGTGCCAGCAGCTTAGATTCCTTCTCTGGAAACACCATATATTTT. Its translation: CASSLDSFSGNTIYF.

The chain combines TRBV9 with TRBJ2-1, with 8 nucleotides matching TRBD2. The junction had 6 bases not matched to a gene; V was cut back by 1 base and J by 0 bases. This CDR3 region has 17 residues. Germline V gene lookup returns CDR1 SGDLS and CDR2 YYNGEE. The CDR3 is CASSVRSTSASYNEQFF. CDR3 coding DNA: TGTGCCAGCAGCGTAAGGTCGACTAGCGCCTCCTACAATGAGCAGTTCTTC. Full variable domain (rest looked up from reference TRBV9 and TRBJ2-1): DSGVTQTPKHLITATGQRVTLRCSPRSGDLSVYWYQQSLDQGLQFLIQYYNGEERAKGNILERFSAQQFPDLHSELNLSSLELGDSALYFCASSVRSTSASYNEQFFGPGTRLTVL.

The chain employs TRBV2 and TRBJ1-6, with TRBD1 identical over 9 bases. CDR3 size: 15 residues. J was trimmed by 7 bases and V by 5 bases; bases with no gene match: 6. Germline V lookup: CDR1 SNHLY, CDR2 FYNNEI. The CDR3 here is CASSSGTGKNSPLHF. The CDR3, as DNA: TGTGCCAGCAGTTCCGGGACAGGGAAAAATTCACCCCTCCACTTT.

CDR3 DNA: TGTGCCAGCAGCCTTTGGACTAGCGGGGGGGATGCAGATACGCAGTATTTT. Translation gives CASSLWTSGGDADTQYF. This rearrangement joins TRBV7-6 to TRBJ2-3, with TRBD2 identical over 15 bases. Germline V gene lookup returns CDR1 SGHVS and CDR2 FNYEAQ. This CDR3 is 17 amino acids long. Losses at the gene ends were 5 bases for V and 4 bases for J; bases not matched to a gene: 7.

In DNA, the CDR3 is TGTGCCAGCACCTACTCGGGGGGCGGCGATGGCTACACCTTC. It is translated as CASTYSGGGDGYTF. The rearrangement joins TRBV6-5 to TRBJ1-2, with a weak D call TRBD1 (6 bases). Trimming removed 7 bases from V and 6 bases from J, with 18 bases in between. Germline V gene sequence: CDR1 MNHEY, CDR2 SVGAGI. The CDR3 runs to 14 residues.

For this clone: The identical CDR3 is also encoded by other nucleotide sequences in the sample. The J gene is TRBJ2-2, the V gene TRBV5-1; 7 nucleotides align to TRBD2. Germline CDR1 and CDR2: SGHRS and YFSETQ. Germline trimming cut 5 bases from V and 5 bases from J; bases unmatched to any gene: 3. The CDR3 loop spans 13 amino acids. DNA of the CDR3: TGCGCCAGCAGTTCCGGGGGGACCGGGGAGCTGTTTTTT. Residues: CASSSGGTGELFF.

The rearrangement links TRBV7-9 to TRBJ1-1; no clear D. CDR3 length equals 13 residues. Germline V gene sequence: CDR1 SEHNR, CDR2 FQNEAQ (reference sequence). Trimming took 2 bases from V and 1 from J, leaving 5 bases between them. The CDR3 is CASSLSANTEAFF. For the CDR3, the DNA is TGTGCCAGCAGCTTATCAGCGAACACTGAAGCTTTCTTT.

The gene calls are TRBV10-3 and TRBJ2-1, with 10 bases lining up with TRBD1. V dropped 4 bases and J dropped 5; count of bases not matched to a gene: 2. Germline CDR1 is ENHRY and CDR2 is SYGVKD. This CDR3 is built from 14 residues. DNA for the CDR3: TGTGCCATCAGTGGGACAGGGGGGAACAATGAGCAGTTCTTC. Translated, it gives CAISGTGGNNEQFF.

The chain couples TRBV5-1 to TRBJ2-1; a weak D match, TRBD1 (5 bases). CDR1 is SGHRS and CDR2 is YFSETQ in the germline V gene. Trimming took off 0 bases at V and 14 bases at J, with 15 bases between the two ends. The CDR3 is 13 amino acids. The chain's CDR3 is CASSLVPSQGEFF. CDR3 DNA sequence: TGCGCCAGCAGCTTGGTGCCCTCTCAAGGGGAGTTCTTC.

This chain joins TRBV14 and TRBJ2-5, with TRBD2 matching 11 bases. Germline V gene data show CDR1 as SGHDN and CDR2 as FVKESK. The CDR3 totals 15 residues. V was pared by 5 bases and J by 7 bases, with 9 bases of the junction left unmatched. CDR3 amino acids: CASSELAGETVTQYF. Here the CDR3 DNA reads TGTGCCAGCAGCGAACTAGCGGGAGAGACGGTGACCCAGTACTTC.

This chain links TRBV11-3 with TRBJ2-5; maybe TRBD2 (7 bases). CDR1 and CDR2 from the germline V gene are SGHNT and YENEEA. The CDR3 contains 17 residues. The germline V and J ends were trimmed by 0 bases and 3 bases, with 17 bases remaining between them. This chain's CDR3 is CASSLDSGRGGEETQYF. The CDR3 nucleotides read TGTGCCAGCAGCTTAGATAGCGGGCGAGGGGGAGAAGAGACCCAGTACTTC. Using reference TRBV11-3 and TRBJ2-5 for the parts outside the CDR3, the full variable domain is EAGVVQSPRYKIIEKKQPVAFWCNPISGHNTLYWYLQNLGQGPELLIRYENEEAVDDSQLPKDRFSAERLKGVDSTLKIQPAELGDSAVYLCASSLDSGRGGEETQYFGPGTRLLVL.

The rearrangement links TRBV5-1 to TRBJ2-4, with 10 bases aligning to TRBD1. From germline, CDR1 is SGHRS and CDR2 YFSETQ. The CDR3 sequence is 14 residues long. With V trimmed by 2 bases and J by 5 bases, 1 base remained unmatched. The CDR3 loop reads CASSFGQGENIQYF. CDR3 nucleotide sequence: TGCGCCAGCAGCTTCGGACAGGGGGAAAACATTCAGTACTTC.

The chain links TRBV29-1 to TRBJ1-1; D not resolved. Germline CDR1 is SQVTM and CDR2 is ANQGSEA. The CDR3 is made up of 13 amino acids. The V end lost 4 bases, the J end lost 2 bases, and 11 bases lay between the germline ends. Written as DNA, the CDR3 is TGCAGCGTTGGACTCGCCACAAACACTGAAGCTTTCTTT. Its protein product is CSVGLATNTEAFF.

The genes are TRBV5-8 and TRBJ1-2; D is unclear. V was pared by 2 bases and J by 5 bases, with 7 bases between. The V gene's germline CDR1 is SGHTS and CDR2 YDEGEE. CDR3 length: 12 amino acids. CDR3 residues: CASSLAVYGYTF. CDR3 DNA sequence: TGTGCCAGCAGCTTAGCAGTTTATGGCTACACCTTC.

This CDR3 is CASSWGTGDNTEAFF. The CDR3 nucleotides read TGTGCCAGCAGCTGGGGGACAGGGGACAACACTGAAGCTTTCTTT. The gene calls are TRBV5-6 and TRBJ1-1, with TRBD1 identical over 10 bases. The trim removed 3 bases at V and 2 bases at J, leaving 4 bases unmatched. The CDR3 is 15 amino acids. CDR1 is SGHDT and CDR2 is YYEEEE in the germline V gene.

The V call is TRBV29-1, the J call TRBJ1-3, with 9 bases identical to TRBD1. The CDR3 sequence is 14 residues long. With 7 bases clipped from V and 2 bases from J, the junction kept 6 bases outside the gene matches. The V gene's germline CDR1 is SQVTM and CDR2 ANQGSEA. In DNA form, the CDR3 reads TGCAGCGCCGTACAGGGGGCGCCTGGAAACACCATATATTTT. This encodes CSAVQGAPGNTIYF.

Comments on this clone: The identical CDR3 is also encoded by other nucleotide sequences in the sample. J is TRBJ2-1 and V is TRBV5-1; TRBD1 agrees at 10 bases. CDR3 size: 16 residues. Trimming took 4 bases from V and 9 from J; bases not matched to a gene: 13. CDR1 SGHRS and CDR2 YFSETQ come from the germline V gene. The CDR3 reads CASSVGRTGGAGEQFF. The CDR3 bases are TGCGCCAGCAGCGTGGGACGGACAGGGGGGGCGGGTGAGCAGTTCTTC.

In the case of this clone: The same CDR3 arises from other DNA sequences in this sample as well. The CDR3 loop is CASSLQDRESGYTF. CDR3 DNA: TGTGCCAGCAGCTTACAGGACAGGGAGAGTGGCTACACCTTC. The J gene is TRBJ1-2, the V gene TRBV7-9; TRBD1 matches 8 bases. Germline CDR1 and CDR2: SEHNR and FQNEAQ (reference sequence). The CDR3 loop spans 14 amino acids. The trim removed 2 bases at V and 7 bases at J, leaving 6 bases unmatched.